The 13 T cell receptor beta chains in this list originate from one sample, sequenced in a study of cytomegalovirus exposure and HLA in healthy donors. Primers included in the PCR were 60 Vbeta and 13 Jbeta primers. TCRdb keeps only in-frame clones here, not all; method: immunoSEQ multiplex PCR. The sample shows about 140,000 clones, over 8% of them seen only once. Sequencing was carried out using PBMCs. Receptors originate from a male donor in good health and CMV-seronegative.

This clone was counted only a few times. One end of the junction is discordant with germline, which a read error may explain. V usage is TRBV6-5 and J usage is TRBJ1-5; D gene ambiguous. CDR1 is MNHEY, CDR2 SVGAGI, per germline. The CDR3 contains 13 residues. CDR3 sequence reads: CASSRQSNQAQHF. The CDR3 region has the DNA TGTGCCAGCAGCCGACAAAGCAATCAGGCCCAGCATTTT.

This clone was seen more than once but under ten times. V usage is TRBV5-4 and J usage is TRBJ1-6; 11 nucleotides agree with TRBD1. J lost 5 bases, V lost 4 bases, and 14 bases had no gene match. This CDR3 region has 19 residues. Germline V gene lookup returns CDR1 SGHNT and CDR2 YYREEE (reference sequence). CDR3 coding DNA: TGTGCCAGCAGCCCAGGGACAGGGGGAGGTATAGGGAATAATTCACCCCTCCACTTT. This translates into CASSPGTGGGIGNNSPLHF.

This clone has more than one count but fewer than ten. The V gene is TRBV18, the J gene TRBJ1-1, with TRBD1 matching over 10 bases. Germline V gene lookup returns CDR1 KGHSH and CDR2 LQKENI. V trimming: 3 bases; J trimming: 10 bases; junction bases outside the gene matches: 8. The length of the CDR3 is 14 residues. The CDR3 nucleotides are TGTGCCAGCTCACCCCTAGGACAGGGGGGGCGAGCTTTCTTT. As protein: CASSPLGQGGRAFF.

This clone was seen only a few times. The rearrangement uses TRBV27 and TRBJ2-1; TRBD2 matches at 9 bases. This CDR3 spans 15 amino acids. V was pared by 3 bases and J by 7 bases, with 7 bases of the junction left unmatched. The germline V gene encodes CDR1 MNHEY and CDR2 SMNVEV (reference sequence). CDR3 in amino acids: CASSFTRGGPNEQFF. The CDR3 nucleotides read TGTGCCAGCAGTTTCACGCGGGGGGGGCCTAATGAGCAGTTCTTC.

This clone was recorded a few times. CDR3 sequence (DNA): TGTGCCAGCAGTTACTACCGGGACAGGGATCAAGAGACCCAGTACTTC. It translates to CASSYYRDRDQETQYF. The chain has TRBV6-5 and TRBJ2-5; TRBD1 matches 9 bases. The V gene's germline CDR1 is MNHEY and CDR2 SVGAGI. V shed 1 base and J 2 bases; nucleotides not matched to a gene: 5. The CDR3 spans 16 residues.

The V call is TRBV6-5, the J call TRBJ2-1; weak D call: TRBD2 (6 bases). CDR1 and CDR2 from the germline V gene are MNHEY and SVGAGI. V was shortened by 2 bases and J by 0 bases, with 8 bases between the two germline ends. The CDR3 contains 15 residues. CDR3 in amino acids: CASSYDGSSYNEQFF. The CDR3 bases are TGTGCCAGCAGTTACGACGGGAGCTCCTACAATGAGCAGTTCTTC.

In its sample, this clone was seen a few times. The chain employs TRBV11-2 and TRBJ2-5; D uncertain. Trimming stripped 2 bases from V and 2 bases from J, with 18 bases between. The CDR3 runs 17 residues. Germline CDR1 reads SGHAT; CDR2 reads FQNNGV. The chain's CDR3 is CASSLISTSVKQETQYF. CDR3 coding DNA: TGTGCCAGCAGCTTAATATCAACTTCTGTAAAACAAGAGACCCAGTACTTC. Filled out from reference TRBV11-2 and TRBJ2-5, the complete variable domain reads EAGVAQSPRYKIIEKRQSVAFWCNPISGHATLYWYQQILGQGPKLLIQFQNNGVVDDSQLPKDRFSAERLKGVDSTLKIQPAKLEDSAVYLCASSLISTSVKQETQYFGPGTRLLVL.

V gene TRBV7-3 combines with J gene TRBJ2-1, with D perhaps TRBD1 (7 bases). The V end lost 2 bases, the J end lost 6 bases, and 14 bases lay between the germline ends. The germline V gene encodes CDR1 SGHTA and CDR2 FQGTGA. This CDR3 has 15 residues. This CDR3 is CASSLGSGGFNEQFF. Here the CDR3 DNA reads TGTGCCAGCAGCTTAGGGTCAGGGGGGTTCAATGAGCAGTTCTTC.

A few counts support this clone. The chain uses TRBV27 and TRBJ1-1; TRBD1 matches at 7 bases. CDR3 length: 13 amino acids. The trim removed 2 bases at V and 11 bases at J, leaving 8 bases unmatched. Germline CDR1 reads MNHEY; CDR2 reads SMNVEV (reference sequence). The DNA for the CDR3 is TGTGCCAGCAGTTTAGAAGGGGGCTACGTCGCTTTCTTT. Amino acids: CASSLEGGYVAFF.

This clone was recorded a few times. The chain recombines TRBV4-3 with TRBJ2-7; 7 bases line up with TRBD1. The V segment lost 6 bases and the J segment 1 base; nucleotides outside the gene matches: 9. Germline values: CDR1 LGHNA, CDR2 YSLEER. The CDR3 sequence is 15 residues long. The DNA of the CDR3 is TGCGCCAGCAGTGCTGACAGGGAGTTTTCCTACGAGCAGTACTTC. Residues: CASSADREFSYEQYF.

This clone was observed a handful of times. The V gene is TRBV28, the J gene TRBJ1-4, with D uncertain. The CDR3 contains 12 residues. CDR1 is MDHEN and CDR2 is SYDVKM in the germline V gene. V dropped 5 bases and J dropped 6 bases, with 7 bases sitting between them. The CDR3 protein is CASSSLHEKLFF. The CDR3 region has the DNA TGTGCCAGCAGTAGCCTGCATGAAAAACTGTTTTTT.

The chain recombines TRBV28 with TRBJ2-1; 11 nucleotides agree with TRBD2. CDR1 and CDR2 from the germline V gene are MDHEN and SYDVKM. The CDR3 consists of 15 residues. With 4 bases clipped from V and 10 bases from J, the junction kept 9 bases outside the gene matches. The CDR3: CASSSGTSGFKEQFF. The CDR3 DNA reads as TGTGCCAGCAGTTCCGGGACTAGCGGTTTCAAGGAGCAGTTCTTC.

The CDR3 bases are TGTGCCAGCAGGGGACTAGCGGGGGTTTACAATGAGCAGTTCTTC. Translated, it gives CASRGLAGVYNEQFF. The genes are TRBV6-5 and TRBJ2-1, with TRBD2 matching over 14 bases. Germline assignment: CDR1 MNHEY and CDR2 SVGAGI. V dropped 6 bases and J dropped 4; count of bases not matched to a gene: 2. The CDR3 sequence is 15 residues long.